The clone carrying this TCR beta chain was found a few times. The CDR3 totals 13 residues. CDR1 and CDR2 from the germline V gene are SGHTA and FQGNSA. Deletions cut 5 bases from V and 4 bases from J, with 10 bases between. PCR was performed a second time for roughly 7 to 11 cycles using a sample-barcoded 5' primer and a J-beta primer mix. TCRdb reprocessed the 5' RACE reads with MiXCR, giving one entry per CDR3 protein. The sample contains around 1.7 million distinct CDR3 sequences, about 28% of which appear only once. This sample was taken from a study of blood T cells in healthy people across ages.

This chain connects TRBV7-2 to TRBJ2-3; D is unresolved. This TCR came from a woman in her thirties in good health. Sequencing was carried out using blood. The CDR3 loop reads CASSPDQPDTQYF. The CDR3 DNA sequence: TGTGCCAGCAGCCCTGACCAGCCAGATACGCAGTATTTT.